The source of this T cell receptor beta chain is a study of shared clonotypes between healthy human individuals. The study separated CD4+ cells into CD45RA+ naive and CD45RA-negative memory subsets. V lost 5 bases to trimming and J lost 2 bases; unmatched junction nucleotides: 5. Germline loops: CDR1 SGHTA, CDR2 FQGNSA. The CDR3 totals 17 residues. Data came from immunoSEQ multiplex PCR; TCRdb stores just in-frame clones and leaves some out. Altogether some 1,100,000 clones are present, approximately 80% being singletons, with the ten largest covering more than 0.5%. Turning to this clone: Its target is unknown.

Whole-study findings and limits: Sequencing depth was expected to affect clonotype sharing among donors.

The chain employs TRBV7-2 and TRBJ2-3; TRBD2 aligns across 15 bases. The sequence was collected from a man aged 18 to 35 in good health. Some clones in this sample may be carry-over from other donors' samples. The sequencing sample was made of memory CD4+ T cells from PBMCs. Subset described: CD45RA-negative fraction. The CDR3 is CASSPGTSGRNTDTQYF. The CDR3 bases are TGTGCCAGCAGCCCCGGGACTAGCGGGAGGAACACAGATACGCAGTATTTT. Full variable domain (missing parts from reference TRBV7-2 and TRBJ2-3): GAGVSQSPSNKVTEKGKDVELRCDPISGHTALYWYRQSLGQGLEFLIYFQGNSAPDKSGLPSDRFSAERTGGSVSTLTIQRTQQEDSAVYLCASSPGTSGRNTDTQYFGPGTRLTVL.